This T cell receptor beta chain was recovered during a study of Ad26.COV2.S vaccination and SARS-CoV-2 variants. As for treatment: over 15 received Ad26.COV2.S at low or high dose, single or two shots; 5 received placebo; per-sample allocation not given. Following the first vaccine or placebo injection, samples were taken on day 63. Profiling relied on immunoSEQ multiplex PCR, and the TCRdb table lists in-frame clones only, not all of them. Among about 410,000 clones listed, about 88% were seen once. CDR3 length: 14 amino acids. CDR1 is SGHAT, CDR2 FQDESV, per germline (reference sequence). With 6 bases clipped from V and 4 bases from J, the junction kept 7 bases outside the gene matches.

Specimen: peripheral blood, collected in a trial of Ad26.COV2.S vaccine versus placebo. The TCR comes from a person aged 18 to 65 who received the Ad26.COV2.S COVID-19 vaccine or a placebo. This sequence joins TRBV11-1 and TRBJ2-5; TRBD1 matches 8 bases. CDR3 region: CASRSGQGVETQYF. The CDR3 DNA reads TGTGCCAGCAGATCAGGACAGGGTGTAGAGACCCAGTACTTC.